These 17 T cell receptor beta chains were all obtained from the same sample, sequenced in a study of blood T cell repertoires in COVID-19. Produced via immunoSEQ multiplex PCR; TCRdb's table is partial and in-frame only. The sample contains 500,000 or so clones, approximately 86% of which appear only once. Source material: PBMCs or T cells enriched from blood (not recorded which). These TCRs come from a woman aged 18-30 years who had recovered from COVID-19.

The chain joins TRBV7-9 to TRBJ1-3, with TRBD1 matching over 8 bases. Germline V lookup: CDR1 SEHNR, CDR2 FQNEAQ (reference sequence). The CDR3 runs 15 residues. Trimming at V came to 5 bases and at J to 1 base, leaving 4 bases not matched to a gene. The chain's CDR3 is CASSPDRGSGNTIYF. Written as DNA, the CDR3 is TGTGCCAGCAGCCCCGACAGGGGATCTGGAAACACCATATATTTT.

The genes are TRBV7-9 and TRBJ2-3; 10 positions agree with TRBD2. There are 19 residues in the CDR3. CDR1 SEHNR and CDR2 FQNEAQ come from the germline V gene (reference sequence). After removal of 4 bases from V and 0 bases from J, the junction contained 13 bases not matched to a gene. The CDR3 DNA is TGTGCCAGCAGCTCTGGACTAGCGGTGGAGAAATGGAGCACAGATACGCAGTATTTT. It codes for CASSSGLAVEKWSTDTQYF. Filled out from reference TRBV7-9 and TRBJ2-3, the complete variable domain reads DTGVSQNPRHKITKRGQNVTFRCDPISEHNRLYWYRQTLGQGPEFLTYFQNEAQLEKSRLLSDRFSAERPKGSFSTLEIQRTEQGDSAMYLCASSSGLAVEKWSTDTQYFGPGTRLTVL.

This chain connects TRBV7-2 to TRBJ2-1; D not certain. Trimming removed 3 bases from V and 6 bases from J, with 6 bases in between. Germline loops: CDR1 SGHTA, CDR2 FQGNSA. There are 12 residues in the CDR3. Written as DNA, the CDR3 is TGTGCCAGCAGCTTTAGCCCCAATGAGCAGTTCTTC. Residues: CASSFSPNEQFF.

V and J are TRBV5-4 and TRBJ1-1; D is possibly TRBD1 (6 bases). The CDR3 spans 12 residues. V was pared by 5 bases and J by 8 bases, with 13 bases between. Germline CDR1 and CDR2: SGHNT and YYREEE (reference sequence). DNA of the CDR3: TGTGCCAGCAGTTCCGACAGGAACGAAGCTTTCTTT. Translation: CASSSDRNEAFF. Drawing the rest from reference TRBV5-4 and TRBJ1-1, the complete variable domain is ETGVTQSPTHLIKTRGQQVTLRCSSQSGHNTVSWYQQALGQGPQFIFQYYREEENGRGNFPPRFSGLQFPNYSSELNVNALELDDSALYLCASSSDRNEAFFGQGTRLTVV.

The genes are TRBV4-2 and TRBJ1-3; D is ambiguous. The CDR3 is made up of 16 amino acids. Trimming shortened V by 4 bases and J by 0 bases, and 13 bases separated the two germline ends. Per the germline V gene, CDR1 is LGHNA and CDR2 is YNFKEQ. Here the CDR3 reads CASSLGSESSGNTIYF. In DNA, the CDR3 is TGTGCCAGCAGCCTTGGGAGTGAATCCTCTGGAAACACCATATATTTT.

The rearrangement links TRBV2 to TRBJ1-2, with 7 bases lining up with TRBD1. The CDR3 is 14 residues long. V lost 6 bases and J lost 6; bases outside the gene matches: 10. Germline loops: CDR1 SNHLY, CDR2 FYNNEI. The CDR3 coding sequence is TGTGCCAGCAGCGGACCAGGGGGAAAGGATGGCTACACCTTC. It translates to CASSGPGGKDGYTF.

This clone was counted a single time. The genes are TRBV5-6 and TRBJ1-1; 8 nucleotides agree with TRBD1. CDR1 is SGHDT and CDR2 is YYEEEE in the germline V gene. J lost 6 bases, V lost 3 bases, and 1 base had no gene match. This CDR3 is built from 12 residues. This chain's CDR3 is CASSYRGSEAFF. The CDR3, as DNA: TGTGCCAGCAGCTACAGGGGGTCTGAAGCTTTCTTT.

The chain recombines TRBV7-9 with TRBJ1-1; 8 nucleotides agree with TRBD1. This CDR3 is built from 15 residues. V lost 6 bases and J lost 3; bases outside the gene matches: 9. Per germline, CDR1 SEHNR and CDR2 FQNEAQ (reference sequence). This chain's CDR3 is CASSGFDRGDTEAFF. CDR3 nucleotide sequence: TGTGCCAGCAGTGGATTCGACAGGGGAGACACTGAAGCTTTCTTT.

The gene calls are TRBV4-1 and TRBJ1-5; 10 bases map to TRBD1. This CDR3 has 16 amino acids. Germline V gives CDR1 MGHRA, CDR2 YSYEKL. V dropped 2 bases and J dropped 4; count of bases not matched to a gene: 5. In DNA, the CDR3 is TGCGCCAGCAGCCAAATCTGGACAGGGGGAAATCAGCCCCAGCATTTT. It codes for CASSQIWTGGNQPQHF.

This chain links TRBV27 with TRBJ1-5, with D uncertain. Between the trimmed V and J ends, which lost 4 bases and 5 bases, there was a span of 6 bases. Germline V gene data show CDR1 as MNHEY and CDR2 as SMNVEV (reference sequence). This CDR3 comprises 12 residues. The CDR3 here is CASSSPDQPQHF. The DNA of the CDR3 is TGTGCCAGCAGTTCCCCCGATCAGCCCCAGCATTTT.

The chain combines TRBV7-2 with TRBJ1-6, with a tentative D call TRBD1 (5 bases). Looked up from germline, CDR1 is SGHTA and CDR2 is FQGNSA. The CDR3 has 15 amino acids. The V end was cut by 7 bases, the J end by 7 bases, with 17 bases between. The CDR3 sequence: CASTQGGRSNSPLHF. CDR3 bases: TGTGCCAGCACCCAGGGTGGCAGGTCCAATTCACCCCTCCACTTT.

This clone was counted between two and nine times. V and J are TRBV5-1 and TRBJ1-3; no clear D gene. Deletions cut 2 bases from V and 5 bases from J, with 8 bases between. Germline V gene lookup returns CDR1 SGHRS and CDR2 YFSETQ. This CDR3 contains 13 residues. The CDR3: CASSFEQRNTIYF. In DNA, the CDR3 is TGCGCCAGCAGCTTTGAACAGAGAAACACCATATATTTT.

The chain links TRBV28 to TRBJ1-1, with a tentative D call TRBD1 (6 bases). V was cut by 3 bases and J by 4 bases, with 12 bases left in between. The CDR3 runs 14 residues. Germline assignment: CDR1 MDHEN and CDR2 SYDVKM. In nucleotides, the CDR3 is TGTGCCAGCAGTTTGGTGGTGGGGGCCACTGAAGCTTTCTTT. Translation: CASSLVVGATEAFF.

The CDR3 DNA reads as TGCGCCAGCCCTAACCCGGGACAGAACACTGAAGCTTTCTTT. Its translation is CASPNPGQNTEAFF. The chain has TRBV5-1 and TRBJ1-1; possibly TRBD1 for D (6 bases). Trimming removed 7 bases from V and 1 base from J, with 14 bases in between. Germline V gene lookup returns CDR1 SGHRS and CDR2 YFSETQ. The CDR3 contains 14 residues.

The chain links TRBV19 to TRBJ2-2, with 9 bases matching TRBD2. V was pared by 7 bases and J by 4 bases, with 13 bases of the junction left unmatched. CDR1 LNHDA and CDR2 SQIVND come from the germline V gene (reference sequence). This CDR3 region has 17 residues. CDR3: CASTRVGSSGTTGELFF. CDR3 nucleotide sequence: TGTGCCAGTACTAGGGTTGGGTCTAGCGGGACCACCGGGGAGCTGTTTTTT. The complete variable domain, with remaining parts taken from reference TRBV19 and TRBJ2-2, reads DGGITQSPKYLFRKEGQNVTLSCEQNLNHDAMYWYRQDPGQGLRLIYYSQIVNDFQKGDIAEGYSVSREKKESFPLTVTSAQKNPTAFYLCASTRVGSSGTTGELFFGEGSRLTVL.

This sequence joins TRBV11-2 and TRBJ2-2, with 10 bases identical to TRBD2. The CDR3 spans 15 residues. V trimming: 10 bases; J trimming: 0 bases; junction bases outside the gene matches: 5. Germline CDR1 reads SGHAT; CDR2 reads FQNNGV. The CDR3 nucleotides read TGTGCCATGGGACTAGCGAAAGCGAACACCGGGGAGCTGTTTTTT. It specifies CAMGLAKANTGELFF.

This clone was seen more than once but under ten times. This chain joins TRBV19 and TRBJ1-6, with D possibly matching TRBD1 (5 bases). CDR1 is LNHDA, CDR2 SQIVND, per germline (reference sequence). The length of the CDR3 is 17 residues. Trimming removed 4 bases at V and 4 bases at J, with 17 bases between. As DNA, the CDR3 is TGTGCCAGTAGTACCCGGGTGAGGACAAATTATAATTCACCCCTCCACTTT. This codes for CASSTRVRTNYNSPLHF.